One sample yielded the 13 T cell receptor beta chains listed below, sequenced in a study of OX40 agonist ivuxolimab in advanced cancers. Sequencing was performed with immunoSEQ multiplex PCR; in TCRdb, only in-frame clones are kept and a portion is missing. Among 50,000 to 85,000 clones listed, 83% were seen once. The sample was CD4+ or CD8+ T cells sorted from blood, taken in a trial of the OX40 agonist ivuxolimab. The receptors derive from an adult with an advanced solid tumor such as melanoma, head and neck, liver or kidney cancer.

The V call is TRBV5-1, the J call TRBJ2-5; D is undetermined. The better agreement between TRBJ2-7 and the DNA end casts doubt on the J call. The CDR3 is 12 amino acids. The germline CDR1 and CDR2 sequences are SGHRS and YFSETQ. The DNA of the CDR3 is TGCGCCAGCAGCTTGGCCTTAAACGAGCAGTACTTC. Protein: CASSLALNEQYF.

This clone was found once. The J gene is TRBJ2-5, the V gene TRBV6-5; D might be TRBD1 (5 bases). The CDR3 loop spans 15 amino acids. Germline CDR1 MNHEY, CDR2 SVGAGI. The ends were cut back, 4 bases at V and 2 bases at J, with 14 bases in the middle. The CDR3 reads CASSSTPTAQETQYF. The DNA of the CDR3 is TGTGCCAGCAGTTCCACCCCGACAGCACAAGAGACCCAGTACTTC.

This CDR3 is CASSSGRNEAFF. DNA for the CDR3: TGTGCCAGCAGCTCCGGACGGAATGAAGCTTTCTTT. The chain uses TRBV7-3 and TRBJ1-1; D gene ambiguous. V dropped 4 bases and J dropped 7 bases, with 10 bases sitting between them. The CDR3 has 12 residues. Germline assignment: CDR1 SGHTA and CDR2 FQGTGA.

The chain couples TRBV7-2 to TRBJ1-2; 7 bases fit TRBD1. The V gene's germline CDR1 is SGHTA and CDR2 FQGNSA. Unmatched junction bases numbered 16, after V lost 2 bases and J lost 7 bases. The length of the CDR3 is 17 residues. This CDR3 is CASSLMGGRGRPRGYTF. As DNA, the CDR3 is TGTGCCAGCAGCTTAATGGGAGGAAGGGGGCGCCCTCGTGGCTACACCTTC.

The chain joins TRBV9 to TRBJ2-1, with 12 bases identical to TRBD2. CDR1 is SGDLS and CDR2 is YYNGEE in the germline V gene. This CDR3 spans 15 amino acids. After removal of 4 bases from V and 5 bases from J, the junction contained 4 bases not matched to a gene. For the CDR3, the DNA is TGTGCCAGCAGCACCCGACTAGCGGGAGACAATGAGCAGTTCTTC. It specifies CASSTRLAGDNEQFF.

The chain recombines TRBV12-5 with TRBJ2-3; 7 bases map to TRBD2. The trim removed 6 bases at V and 2 bases at J, leaving 5 bases unmatched. The CDR3 runs to 14 residues. CDR1 is LGHNT and CDR2 is FRNRAP in the germline V gene. This CDR3 is CASGPSGYTDTQYF. CDR3 in DNA: TGTGCTAGTGGCCCTAGCGGATACACAGATACGCAGTATTTT. Complete variable domain (other parts from reference TRBV12-5 and TRBJ2-3): DARVTQTPRHKVTEMGQEVTMRCQPILGHNTVFWYRQTMMQGLELLAYFRNRAPLDDSGMPKDRFSAEMPDATLATLKIQPSEPRDSAVYFCASGPSGYTDTQYFGPGTRLTVL.

The CDR3 nucleotides read TGTGCCAGCTTGTCTAGCGGGATACAAGAGACCCAGTACTTC. Residues: CASLSSGIQETQYF. The rearrangement uses TRBV18 and TRBJ2-5; 9 nucleotides line up with TRBD2. Germline V gene sequence: CDR1 KGHSH, CDR2 LQKENI. Trimming at V came to 7 bases and at J to 2 bases, leaving 5 bases not matched to a gene. CDR3 size: 14 residues.

This chain links TRBV7-7 with TRBJ2-1; 9 nucleotides agree with TRBD2. Trimming took 5 bases from V and 4 from J; bases not matched to a gene: 6. The germline CDR1 and CDR2 sequences are SSHAT and FNYEAQ (reference sequence). The CDR3 length is 15 residues. CDR3 residues: CASSPTSGQYNEQFF. CDR3 nucleotides: TGTGCCAGCAGCCCGACTAGCGGCCAATACAATGAGCAGTTCTTC.

The chain recombines TRBV6-6 with TRBJ1-2, with TRBD1 as a possible D gene (6 bases). The ends were cut back, 2 bases at V and 8 bases at J, with 9 bases in the middle. In germline, CDR1 is MNHNY, CDR2 SVGAGI (reference sequence). The CDR3 extends over 12 amino acids. The CDR3 nucleotides are TGTGCCAGCAGTTACGGGGGCCAGGGCTACACCTTC. Protein: CASSYGGQGYTF.

This clone has only a few counts. The V call is TRBV4-2, the J call TRBJ1-2, with D perhaps TRBD1 (5 bases). The germline V gene encodes CDR1 LGHNA and CDR2 YNFKEQ. Trimming took off 0 bases at V and 2 bases at J, with 10 bases between the two ends. The CDR3 has 15 residues. The CDR3 sequence: CASSQDFRENYGYTF. CDR3 nucleotide sequence: TGTGCCAGCAGCCAAGATTTCAGGGAAAACTATGGCTACACCTTC.

The genes are TRBV5-1 and TRBJ2-1, with TRBD2 identical over 13 bases. The CDR3 spans 18 residues. Trimming removed 3 bases from V and 5 bases from J; junction bases left unmatched: 11. The germline V gene encodes CDR1 SGHRS and CDR2 YFSETQ. The CDR3 DNA is TGCGCCAGCAGCTCGACCAGACTAGCGGGAGGTAAAAACAATGAGCAGTTCTTC. It codes for CASSSTRLAGGKNNEQFF.

The gene calls are TRBV10-1 and TRBJ1-2; possibly TRBD1 for D (5 bases). The CDR3 has 13 residues. Trimming took 6 bases from V and 0 from J, leaving 8 bases between them. Germline CDR1 reads WNHNN; CDR2 reads SYGVQD (reference sequence). In DNA, the CDR3 is TGCGCCAGCAGGAGGACAACTAACTATGGCTACACCTTC. This sequence encodes CASRRTTNYGYTF.

This clone was detected a few times. The gene calls are TRBV2 and TRBJ1-4; D is possibly TRBD1 (5 bases). V was shortened by 5 bases and J by 8 bases, with 9 bases between the two germline ends. Germline assignment: CDR1 SNHLY and CDR2 FYNNEI. CDR3 size: 12 residues. In DNA, the CDR3 is TGTGCCAGCAGTCTCCGGGGCGAAAAACTGTTTTTT. It is translated as CASSLRGEKLFF.